This TCR beta chain was sequenced for a study of blood T cell repertoires in COVID-19 (TCRdb year 2020). Looking at the study overall: Samples from collaborators originated in the United States, Italy and Spain and spanned both the acute and convalescent phases of COVID-19. The prospective study material was composed of cDNA or gDNA derived from T cells, B-cell-depleted T cells, or PBMCs. Deeply sampled blood TCRbeta repertoires from subjects exposed to, actively infected with, or recovered from COVID-19 were included in the dataset. A freely available public database, intended as a resource for researchers studying the immune response to SARS-CoV-2, is where the repertoires were released. The samples were drawn from two sources: the first 160 participants of the ongoing ImmuneRACE study, and approximately 1,300 subjects contributed by 6 global collaborators. A de-identified subject ID, COVID-19 status, age in years and sex were almost always included in the sample metadata. HLA class I and class II types, where available, came from metadata supplied by the sample provider rather than from assay-based typing. Points the paper makes about the study in general: How much clinical and demographic metadata was included differed by source and by participant, and the metadata was provided uncurated.

Concerning this clone itself: Its antigen is currently not known. The input lacks base qualities; no much larger clone sits a single base away.

Collaborating institutions collected whole blood in K2EDTA tubes following their own protocols. For TCRbeta analysis, collaborators shipped samples in one of three forms: frozen whole blood, isolated PBMCs, or DNA extracted from either of those sample types. Trimming removed 6 bases from V and 7 bases from J; the gene matches leave 14 bases unexplained. The CDR3 has 15 amino acids, counting the end cysteine and phenylalanine. Only the CDR3 portion is preserved as DNA: 45 bases, with reading frame beginning at the first base. Looking up the germline V gene (reference sequence) yields CDR1 LNHDA and CDR2 SQIVND. TCRbeta CDR3 regions were amplified from genomic DNA by means of the immunoSEQ Assay, a bias-controlled multiplex PCR. The paper's processing steps were these. The number of nucleated cells in each sample was estimated by amplification of reference gene primers within the assay. To quantify the absolute abundance of each unique TCRbeta CDR3 rearrangement, sequence reads were collapsed and filtered. For each sample, productive Simpson clonality was calculated by taking the square root of Simpson's diversity index across productive rearrangements. Sourced from immuneACCESS, this table was stored by TCRdb with only in-frame sequences that have V and J called. A share of the clones is absent; for the studies checked, an unresolved V gene accounts for under half, and the remainder has no known explanation. V and J calls and clone size are given by that table; D and trimming were obtained from the DNA. Counted in this sample were about 59,000 clones; about 70% of them appeared once. The ten largest make up more than 11% of the sample.

The specimen was peripheral blood. The origin of this receptor is a woman between 70 and 85 years old with acute or convalescent COVID-19. Here the chain combines TRBV19 and TRBJ1-1; 7 bases in the junction line up with TRBD1. The CDR3 here reads CASRINPGGVGEAFF. The bases are TGTGCCAGTAGAATTAACCCAGGGGGAGTTGGTGAAGCTTTCTTT.